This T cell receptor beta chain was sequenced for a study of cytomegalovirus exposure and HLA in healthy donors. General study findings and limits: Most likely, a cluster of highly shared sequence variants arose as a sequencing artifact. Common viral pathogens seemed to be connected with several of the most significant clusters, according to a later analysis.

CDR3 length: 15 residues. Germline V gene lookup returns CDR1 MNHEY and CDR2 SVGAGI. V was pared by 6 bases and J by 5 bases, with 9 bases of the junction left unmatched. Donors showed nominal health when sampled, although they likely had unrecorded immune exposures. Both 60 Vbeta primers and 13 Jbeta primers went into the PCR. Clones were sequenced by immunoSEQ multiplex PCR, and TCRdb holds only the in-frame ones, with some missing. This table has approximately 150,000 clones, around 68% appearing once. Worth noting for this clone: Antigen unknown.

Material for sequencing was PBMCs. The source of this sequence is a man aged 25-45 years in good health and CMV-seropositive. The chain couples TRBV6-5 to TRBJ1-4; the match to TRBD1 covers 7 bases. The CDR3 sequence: CASSLGQARNEKLFF. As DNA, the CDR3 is TGTGCCAGCAGCTTAGGACAGGCCCGCAATGAAAAACTGTTTTTT.